Each of the 29 T cell receptor beta chains below was sequenced from the same sample in a study of STAT5B mutations in CD4+ large granular lymphocyte leukemia. Data came from immunoSEQ multiplex PCR; TCRdb stores just in-frame clones and leaves some out. The sample carries about 35,000 clones, roughly 82% recorded once. Sequenced material: CD4+ T cells from blood buffy coats. These receptors were taken from a human donor in good health.

A single count supports this clone. The J gene is TRBJ1-1, the V gene TRBV30; maybe TRBD1 (6 bases). The CDR3 is 13 amino acids. Trimming left V 3 bases short and J 1 base short, with 9 bases between. CDR1 is GTSNPN and CDR2 is SVGIG in the germline V gene (reference sequence). CDR3 residues: CAWREQGNTEAFF. DNA for the CDR3: TGTGCCTGGAGAGAACAGGGGAACACTGAAGCTTTCTTT.

The CDR3 coding sequence is TGTGCCAGCAGTGACTCGGCTACCAAAAACATTCAGTACTTC. Protein: CASSDSATKNIQYF. V usage is TRBV6-1 and J usage is TRBJ2-4; D is uncertain. CDR1 and CDR2 (germline): MNHNS, SASEGT. CDR3 size: 14 residues. Trimming pared 3 bases from V and 2 bases from J, leaving 8 bases between.

The chain has TRBV27 and TRBJ2-7; 7 positions match TRBD2. The junction had 6 bases not matched to a gene; V was cut back by 4 bases and J by 0 bases. Germline CDR1 reads MNHEY; CDR2 reads SMNVEV (reference sequence). The CDR3 is 15 amino acids. The CDR3 loop reads CASSSGTTFSYEQYF. The CDR3 DNA is TGTGCCAGCAGTTCTGGGACTACCTTCTCCTACGAGCAGTACTTC.

The chain links TRBV6-1 to TRBJ2-7; TRBD1 might be the D (6 bases). The V gene's germline CDR1 is MNHNS and CDR2 SASEGT. The ends were cut back, 2 bases at V and 0 bases at J, with 11 bases in the middle. The CDR3 has 15 amino acids. As DNA, the CDR3 is TGTGCCAGCAGTGAATGGGGGACAAGCTCCTACGAGCAGTACTTC. Its protein product is CASSEWGTSSYEQYF.

This sequence joins TRBV11-3 and TRBJ2-1, with D tentatively TRBD2 (6 bases). Trimming took off 5 bases at V and 8 bases at J, with 13 bases between the two ends. This CDR3 is 13 amino acids long. CDR1 is SGHNT and CDR2 is YENEEA in the germline V gene. The CDR3 spells CASSKGGGDEQFF. CDR3 nucleotides: TGTGCCAGCAGCAAGGGCGGAGGGGATGAGCAGTTCTTC.

This sequence joins TRBV9 and TRBJ2-7; D possibly uses TRBD1 or TRBD2 (6 bases each). Germline CDR1 reads SGDLS; CDR2 reads YYNGEE. This CDR3 is 15 amino acids long. V was clipped by 1 base and J by 3 bases, with 14 bases between them. CDR3 nucleotides: TGTGCCAGCAGCGTAAGAGGGGGGCGAGACTACGAGCAGTACTTC. Encoded protein: CASSVRGGRDYEQYF.

The CDR3 coding sequence is TGTGCCAGCACCGGAGTGGGACTAGCGGGGGTCCCGAACACCGGGGAGCTGTTTTTT. It specifies CASTGVGLAGVPNTGELFF. The J gene is TRBJ2-2, the V gene TRBV2; 14 bases are shared with TRBD2. V dropped 7 bases and J dropped 0; count of bases not matched to a gene: 10. Germline loops: CDR1 SNHLY, CDR2 FYNNEI. This CDR3 has 19 amino acids.

The rearrangement joins TRBV19 to TRBJ1-1, with D hard to call. This CDR3 is 14 amino acids long. V shed 3 bases and J shed 0 bases, with 8 bases lying between them. CDR1 LNHDA and CDR2 SQIVND come from the germline V gene (reference sequence). DNA of the CDR3: TGTGCCAGTAGTATCGGGTCAGTGAACACTGAAGCTTTCTTT. Its translation is CASSIGSVNTEAFF.

This chain joins TRBV6-5 and TRBJ1-1; D is unclear. Per germline, CDR1 MNHEY and CDR2 SVGAGI. CDR3 length: 13 residues. V shed 2 bases and J shed 5 bases, with 9 bases lying between them. CDR3 nucleotide sequence: TGTGCCAGCAGTTACGGCGGAGGGACTGAAGCTTTCTTT. Protein sequence: CASSYGGGTEAFF.

V gene TRBV5-1 combines with J gene TRBJ2-1; 9 bases are a match to TRBD2. Germline CDR1 SGHRS, CDR2 YFSETQ. This CDR3 is built from 15 residues. Trimming took 2 bases from V and 2 from J; bases not matched to a gene: 2. The CDR3 nucleotides read TGCGCCAGCAGCTTTAGCGGGGGTGCCTACAATGAGCAGTTCTTC. Protein: CASSFSGGAYNEQFF.

The J gene is TRBJ2-6, the V gene TRBV5-1, with D hard to call. V lost 2 bases and J lost 0, with 15 bases in between. Germline CDR1 and CDR2: SGHRS and YFSETQ. The CDR3 totals 18 residues. CDR3 nucleotides: TGCGCCAGCAGCTTCGACGGACGGACCCTCTCTGGGGCCAACGTCCTGACTTTC. Translating it yields CASSFDGRTLSGANVLTF.

The chain recombines TRBV5-1 with TRBJ1-2; D remains ambiguous. Germline CDR1 is SGHRS and CDR2 is YFSETQ. This CDR3 contains 13 residues. Trimming left V 2 bases short and J 0 bases short, with 5 bases between. CDR3 sequence (DNA): TGCGCCAGCAGCTTACAGCCTAACTATGGCTACACCTTC. The encoded protein is CASSLQPNYGYTF.

DNA of the CDR3: TGTGCCAGTAGTATCCCTAGCGGGAGGGCCCTGTCCACAGATACGCAGTATTTT. It is translated as CASSIPSGRALSTDTQYF. This sequence joins TRBV19 and TRBJ2-3; 12 nucleotides match TRBD2. The CDR3 has 18 residues. CDR1 LNHDA and CDR2 SQIVND come from the germline V gene (reference sequence). V was clipped by 3 bases and J by 2 bases; unmatched bases: 9.

This clone was observed a single time. This rearrangement joins TRBV19 to TRBJ2-5; tentative D call: TRBD1 (6 bases). The germline gives CDR1 LNHDA, CDR2 SQIVND (reference sequence). V was cut by 5 bases and J by 2 bases, with 15 bases left in between. CDR3 size: 15 residues. The CDR3 region is CASSFGRGLQETQYF. In DNA, the CDR3 is TGTGCCAGTAGTTTTGGCAGGGGATTACAAGAGACCCAGTACTTC.

J is TRBJ1-6 and V is TRBV25-1; 7 nucleotides agree with TRBD1. CDR1 is MGHDK and CDR2 is SYGVNS in the germline V gene. Trimming cost V 7 bases and J 6 bases; bases outside gene matches: 9. The CDR3 spans 15 residues. The CDR3 nucleotides read TGTGCCAGCACCTCGACAGGGATTAGTAATTCACCCCTCCACTTT. Amino acid sequence: CASTSTGISNSPLHF.

The chain carries TRBV4-1 and TRBJ1-3; D possibly corresponds to TRBD1 (5 bases). The CDR3 contains 14 residues. Germline lookup yields CDR1 MGHRA and CDR2 YSYEKL. Trimming shortened V by 3 bases and J by 1 base, and 7 bases separated the two germline ends. The CDR3 region has the DNA TGCGCCAGCAGCCAGGGACGATCTGGAAACACCATATATTTT. As protein: CASSQGRSGNTIYF.

This clone was observed a single time. The chain is built from TRBV28 and TRBJ1-1; 7 positions match TRBD1. The CDR3 runs 15 residues. CDR1 is MDHEN, CDR2 SYDVKM, per germline. V lost 7 bases, J lost 10 bases, and 18 bases stayed unmatched. The chain's CDR3 is CASKGDWVTGDRAFF. The CDR3 nucleotides are TGTGCCAGCAAGGGGGATTGGGTCACAGGGGATAGAGCTTTCTTT.

The chain carries TRBV29-1 and TRBJ1-2; D is ambiguous. The V gene lost 2 bases and the J gene lost 8 bases, with 9 bases spanning the gap. Germline CDR1 SQVTM, CDR2 ANQGSEA. The CDR3 contains 11 residues. Written as DNA, the CDR3 is TGCAGCGTTGAATCGGGTGACGGCTACACCTTC. This sequence encodes CSVESGDGYTF. The full variable domain, in which reference TRBV29-1 and TRBJ1-2 provide the parts outside the CDR3, is SAVISQKPSRDICQRGTSLTIQCQVDSQVTMMFWYRQQPGQSLTLIATANQGSEATYESGFVIDKFPISRPNLTFSTLTVSNMSPEDSSIYLCSVESGDGYTFGSGTRLTVV.

The gene calls are TRBV9 and TRBJ1-5; D is unclear. Germline CDR1 is SGDLS and CDR2 is YYNGEE. V was trimmed by 0 bases and J by 4 bases, leaving 11 bases between them. CDR3 length equals 15 residues. The DNA of the CDR3 is TGTGCCAGCAGCGTAGATGCAGGCCCTAATCAGCCCCAGCATTTT. Protein sequence: CASSVDAGPNQPQHF.

CDR3 nucleotides: TGTGCCAGCAGCTTTCAGCGGGGAACGGAGAACACTGAAGCTTTCTTT. Translated, it gives CASSFQRGTENTEAFF. V is TRBV7-6 and J is TRBJ1-1; D unclear. Trimming left V 3 bases short and J 1 base short, with 15 bases between. Germline-derived CDR1 and CDR2 are SGHVS and FNYEAQ. CDR3 length: 16 amino acids.

The chain has TRBV30 and TRBJ1-2; no definite D call. CDR3 length: 14 residues. With 2 bases removed from V and 8 bases from J, the gap between germline ends came to 18 bases. Germline values: CDR1 GTSNPN, CDR2 SVGIG (reference sequence). The CDR3 spells CAWSPLLASNGYTF. The CDR3 DNA is TGTGCCTGGAGTCCACTTCTGGCCAGCAACGGCTACACCTTC.

The chain has TRBV5-4 and TRBJ1-2; 7 bases are shared with TRBD1. This CDR3 region has 13 residues. Germline V gene data show CDR1 as SGHNT and CDR2 as YYREEE (reference sequence). Unmatched junction bases numbered 7, after V lost 3 bases and J lost 8 bases. CDR3 sequence: CASSSETGSGYTF. The CDR3, as DNA: TGTGCCAGCAGCTCCGAGACAGGGTCGGGCTACACCTTC.

The rearrangement joins TRBV27 to TRBJ2-7, with D unresolved. V gave up 6 bases and J gave up 0 bases, with 18 bases separating them. CDR1 and CDR2 (germline): MNHEY, SMNVEV (reference sequence). This CDR3 spans 16 amino acids. The CDR3 sequence: CASSPRALQSSYEQYF. CDR3 DNA: TGTGCCAGCAGCCCTAGGGCTCTCCAAAGCTCCTACGAGCAGTACTTC.

The chain has TRBV5-6 and TRBJ2-7; 7 positions agree with TRBD1. There are 14 residues in the CDR3. Looked up from germline, CDR1 is SGHDT and CDR2 is YYEEEE. With 1 base clipped from V and 6 bases from J, the junction kept 7 bases outside the gene matches. DNA of the CDR3: TGTGCCAGCAGCTTGTTAAGGGGGCTAGCCGAGCAGTACTTC. Amino acid sequence: CASSLLRGLAEQYF.

This rearrangement joins TRBV7-6 to TRBJ2-3, with D perhaps matching TRBD2 (5 bases). Trimming shortened V by 3 bases and J by 1 base, and 8 bases separated the two germline ends. The CDR3 extends over 14 amino acids. CDR1 and CDR2 (germline): SGHVS, FNYEAQ. Here the CDR3 DNA reads TGTGCCAGCAGCTTCCGGCGGGGCACAGATACGCAGTATTTT. Translation gives CASSFRRGTDTQYF. The full variable domain, completed using reference TRBV7-6 and TRBJ2-3, is GAGVSQSPRYKVTKRGQDVALRCDPISGHVSLYWYRQALGQGPEFLTYFNYEAQQDKSGLPNDRFSAERPEGSISTLTIQRTEQRDSAMYRCASSFRRGTDTQYFGPGTRLTVL.

This clone came up a few times. V is TRBV21-1 and J is TRBJ1-6. TRBV21-1 is marked as a pseudogene. This CDR3 comprises 14 residues. The CDR3 loop reads CASSSLSRWSPLHF. In nucleotides, the CDR3 is TGTGCCAGCAGCAGCCTTTCGCGGTGGTCACCCCTCCACTTT.

V is TRBV6-1 and J is TRBJ2-2; no reliable D call. CDR3 length: 11 amino acids. CDR1 is MNHNS, CDR2 SASEGT, per germline. Trimming cost V 5 bases and J 8 bases, with 6 bases left between them. This CDR3 reads CASSYGGELFF. The CDR3 DNA reads as TGTGCCAGCAGTTACGGGGGGGAGCTGTTTTTT.

The genes are TRBV19 and TRBJ1-1; D not resolved. This CDR3 has 13 residues. Per germline, CDR1 LNHDA and CDR2 SQIVND (reference sequence). V lost 6 bases, J lost 1 base, and 9 bases lay in between. The chain's CDR3 is CASRSTPNTEAFF. CDR3 coding DNA: TGTGCCAGTAGGTCGACACCGAACACTGAAGCTTTCTTT.

V gene TRBV11-2 combines with J gene TRBJ1-1, with 8 bases identical to TRBD1. Germline V CDR1 and CDR2: SGHAT, FQNNGV. This CDR3 comprises 13 residues. Germline trimming cut 3 bases from V and 5 bases from J; bases unmatched to any gene: 2. CDR3 sequence (DNA): TGTGCCAGCAGCTTGACAGGGGAGACTGAAGCTTTCTTT. Amino acid sequence: CASSLTGETEAFF. The variable domain in full, with the rest retrieved from reference TRBV11-2 and TRBJ1-1, is EAGVAQSPRYKIIEKRQSVAFWCNPISGHATLYWYQQILGQGPKLLIQFQNNGVVDDSQLPKDRFSAERLKGVDSTLKIQPAKLEDSAVYLCASSLTGETEAFFGQGTRLTVV.